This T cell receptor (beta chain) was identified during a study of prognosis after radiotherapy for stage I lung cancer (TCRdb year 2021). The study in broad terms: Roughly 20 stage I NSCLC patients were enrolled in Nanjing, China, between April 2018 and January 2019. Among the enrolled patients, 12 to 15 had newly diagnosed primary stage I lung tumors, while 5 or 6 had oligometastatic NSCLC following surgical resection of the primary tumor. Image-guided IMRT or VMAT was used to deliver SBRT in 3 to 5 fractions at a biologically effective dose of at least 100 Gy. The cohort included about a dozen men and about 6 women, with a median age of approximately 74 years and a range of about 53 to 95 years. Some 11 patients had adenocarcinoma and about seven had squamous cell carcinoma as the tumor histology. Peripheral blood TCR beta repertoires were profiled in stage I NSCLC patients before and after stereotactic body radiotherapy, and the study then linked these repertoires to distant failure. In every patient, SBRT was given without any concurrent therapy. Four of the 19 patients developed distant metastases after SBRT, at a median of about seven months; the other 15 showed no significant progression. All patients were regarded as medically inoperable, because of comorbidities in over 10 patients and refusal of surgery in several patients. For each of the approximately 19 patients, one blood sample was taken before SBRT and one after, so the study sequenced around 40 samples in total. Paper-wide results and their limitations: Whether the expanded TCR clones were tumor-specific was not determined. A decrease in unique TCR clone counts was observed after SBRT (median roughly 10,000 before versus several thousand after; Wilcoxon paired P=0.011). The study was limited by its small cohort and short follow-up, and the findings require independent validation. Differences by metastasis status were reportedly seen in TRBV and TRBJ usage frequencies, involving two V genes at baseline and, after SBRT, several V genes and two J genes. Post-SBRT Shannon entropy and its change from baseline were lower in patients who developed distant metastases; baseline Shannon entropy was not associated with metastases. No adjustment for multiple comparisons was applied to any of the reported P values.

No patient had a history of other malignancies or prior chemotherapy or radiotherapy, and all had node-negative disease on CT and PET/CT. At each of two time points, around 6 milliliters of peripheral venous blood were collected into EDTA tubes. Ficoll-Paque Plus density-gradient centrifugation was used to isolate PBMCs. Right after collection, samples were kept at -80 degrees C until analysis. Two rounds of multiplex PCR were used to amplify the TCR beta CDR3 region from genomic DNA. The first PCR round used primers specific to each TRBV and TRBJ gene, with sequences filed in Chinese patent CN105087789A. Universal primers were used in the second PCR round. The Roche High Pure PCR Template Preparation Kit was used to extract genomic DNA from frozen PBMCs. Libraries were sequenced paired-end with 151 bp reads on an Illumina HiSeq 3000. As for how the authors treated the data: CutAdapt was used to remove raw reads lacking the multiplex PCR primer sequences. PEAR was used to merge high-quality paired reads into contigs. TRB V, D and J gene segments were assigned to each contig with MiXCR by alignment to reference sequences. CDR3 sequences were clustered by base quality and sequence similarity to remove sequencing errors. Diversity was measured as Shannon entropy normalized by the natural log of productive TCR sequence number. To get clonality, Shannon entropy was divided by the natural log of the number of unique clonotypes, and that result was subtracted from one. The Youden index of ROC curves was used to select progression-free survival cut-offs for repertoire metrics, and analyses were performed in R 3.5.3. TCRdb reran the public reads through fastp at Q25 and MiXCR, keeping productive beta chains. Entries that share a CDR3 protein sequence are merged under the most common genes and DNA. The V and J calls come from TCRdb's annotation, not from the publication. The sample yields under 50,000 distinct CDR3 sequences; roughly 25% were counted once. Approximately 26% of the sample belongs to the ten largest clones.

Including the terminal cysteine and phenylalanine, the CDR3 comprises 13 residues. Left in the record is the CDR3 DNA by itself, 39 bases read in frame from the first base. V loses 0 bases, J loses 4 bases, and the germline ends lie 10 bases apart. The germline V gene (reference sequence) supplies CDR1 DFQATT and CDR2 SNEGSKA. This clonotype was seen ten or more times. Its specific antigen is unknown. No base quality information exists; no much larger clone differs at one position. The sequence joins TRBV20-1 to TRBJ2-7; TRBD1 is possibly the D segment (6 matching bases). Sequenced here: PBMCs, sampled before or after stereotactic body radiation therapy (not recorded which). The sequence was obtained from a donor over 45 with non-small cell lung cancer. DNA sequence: TGCAGTGCTAGAGATACAGGGTTGTACGAGCAGTACTTC. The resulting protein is CSARDTGLYEQYF.